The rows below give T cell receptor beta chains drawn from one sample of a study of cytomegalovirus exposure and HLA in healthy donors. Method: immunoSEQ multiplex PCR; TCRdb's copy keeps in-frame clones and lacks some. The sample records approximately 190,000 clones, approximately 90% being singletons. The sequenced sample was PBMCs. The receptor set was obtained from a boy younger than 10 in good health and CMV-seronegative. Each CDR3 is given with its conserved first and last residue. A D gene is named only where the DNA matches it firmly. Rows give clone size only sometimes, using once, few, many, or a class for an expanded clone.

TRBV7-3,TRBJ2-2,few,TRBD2,TGTGCCAGCAGCCGGACTAGCGGCACCGGGGAGCTGTTTTTT,CASSRTSGTGELFF
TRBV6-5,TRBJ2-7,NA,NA,TGTGCCAGCAGGGGGTGGGGCACCGCCGCGGACGAGCAGTACTTC,CASRGWGTAADEQYF
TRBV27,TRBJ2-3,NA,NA,TGTGCCAGCAGTTCGGACTCCAGGACAGATACGCAGTATTTT,CASSSDSRTDTQYF
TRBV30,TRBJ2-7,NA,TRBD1,TGTGCCTGGCGGACAGGTCCCTACGAGCAGTACTTC,CAWRTGPYEQYF
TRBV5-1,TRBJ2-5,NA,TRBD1,TGCGCCAGCAGCTTGGATGGCAGGGGGCTAGAGACCCAGTACTTC,CASSLDGRGLETQYF
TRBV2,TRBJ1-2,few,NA,TGTGCCAGCAGGGTACAGGGACAATCCTATGGCTACACCTTC,CASRVQGQSYGYTF
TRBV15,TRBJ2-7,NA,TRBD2,TGTGCCACCAGCGGGAGCGGGGGAGACTACGTCGAGCAGTACTTC,CATSGSGGDYVEQYF
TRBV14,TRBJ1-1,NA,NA,TGTGCCAGCAGCCCAGACATGAACACTGAAGCTTTCTTT,CASSPDMNTEAFF
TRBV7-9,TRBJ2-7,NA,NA,TGTGCCAGCAGCTCTCCACACAGGGCCTACGAGCAGTACTTC,CASSSPHRAYEQYF
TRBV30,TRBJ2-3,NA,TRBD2,TGTGCCTGGAGAATGGGGGCGGGAGGGCCGGGAGATACGCAGTATTTT,CAWRMGAGGPGDTQYF
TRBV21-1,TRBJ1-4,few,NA,TGTGCCAGCAGCACGCCCGGGGGTGAAAAACTGTTTTTT,CASSTPGGEKLFF
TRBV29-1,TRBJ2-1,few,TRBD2,TGCAGCGTTGCCCTTAGACTAGCGGGAGTTAATGAGCAGTTCTTC,CSVALRLAGVNEQFF
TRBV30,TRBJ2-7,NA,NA,TGTGCCTGTCCTCGGCCCTACAGCTCCTACGAGCAGTACTTC,CACPRPYSSYEQYF
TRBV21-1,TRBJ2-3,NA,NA,TGTGCCAGCAGCACTAGCGGGGGAGCCTCTAGCACAGATACGCAGTATTTT,CASSTSGGASSTDTQYF
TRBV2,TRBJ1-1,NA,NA,TGTGCCAGCAGTGGGCGGGGTGGGGGGAGGAACACTGAAGCTTTCTTT,CASSGRGGGRNTEAFF
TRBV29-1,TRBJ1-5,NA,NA,TGCAGCGTACGGGAGGACACAGATCAGCCCCAGCATTTT,CSVREDTDQPQHF
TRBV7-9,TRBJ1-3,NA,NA,TGTGCCAGCAGCCTCAATAGGGGGGGCCGCCTAAGCTCTGGAAACACCATATATTTT,CASSLNRGGRLSSGNTIYF
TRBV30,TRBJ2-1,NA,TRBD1,TGTGCCTGGAGTGGGACAGGGGCTTACAATGAGCAGTTCTTC,CAWSGTGAYNEQFF
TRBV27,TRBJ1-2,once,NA,TGTGCCAGCAGTTACGGCACTAGCTATGGCTACACCTTC,CASSYGTSYGYTF
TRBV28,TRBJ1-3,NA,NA,TGTGCCAGCAGTCTCCGGGGGGGATCCGGAAACACCATATATTTT,CASSLRGGSGNTIYF
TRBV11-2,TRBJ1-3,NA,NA,TGTGCCAGCAGCGACCAGGGAGGAATAGGAAACACCATATATTTT,CASSDQGGIGNTIYF
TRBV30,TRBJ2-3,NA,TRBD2,TGTGCCTGGACGGTAGCGGGGGGCACCACAGATACGCAGTATTTT,CAWTVAGGTTDTQYF
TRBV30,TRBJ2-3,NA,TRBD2,TGTGCCTGGAAGGCTAGCGGGACAGATACGCAGTATTTT,CAWKASGTDTQYF
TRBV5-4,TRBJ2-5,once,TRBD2,TGTGCCAGCAGTACCCTCGGACTAGCGGGAATGGGAGAGACCCAGTACTTC,CASSTLGLAGMGETQYF
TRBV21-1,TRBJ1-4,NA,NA,TGTGCCAGCAGCAAACCGGGACAGCTTCCCACTAATGAAAAACTGTTTTTT,CASSKPGQLPTNEKLFF
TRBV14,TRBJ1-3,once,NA,TGTGCCAGCAGCCAGGCTTTTGGCAGGGAAGCTGGAAACACCATATATTTT,CASSQAFGREAGNTIYF
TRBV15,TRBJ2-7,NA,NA,TGTGCCACCAGCAGTGACAGCACGGCCTACGAGCAGTACTTC,CATSSDSTAYEQYF
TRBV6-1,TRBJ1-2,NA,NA,TGTGCCAGCAGTGATTTTCCCAGGGCCCCTTATGGCTACACCTTC,CASSDFPRAPYGYTF
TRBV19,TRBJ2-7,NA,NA,TGTGCCAGTAGTATAGGAGGTATGTTCGGACAGTACGAGCAGTACTTC,CASSIGGMFGQYEQYF
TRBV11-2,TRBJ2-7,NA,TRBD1,TGTGCCAGCAGATTTTGGGGTCGGGACAGGGGTCACGAGCAGTACTTC,CASRFWGRDRGHEQYF
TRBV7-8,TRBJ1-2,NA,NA,TGTGCCAGCAGCTTAAAGGGGTTGATGAATGGCTACACCTTC,CASSLKGLMNGYTF
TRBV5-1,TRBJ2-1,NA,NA,TGCGCCAGCAGCTTCGTCCCTTCCAATGAGCAGTTCTTC,CASSFVPSNEQFF
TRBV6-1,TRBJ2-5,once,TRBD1,TGTGCCAGCAGCGGGGGGACAGGGGCGGAGACCCAGTACTTC,CASSGGTGAETQYF
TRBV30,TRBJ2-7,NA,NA,TGTGCCTGGAGTATAGGAGGGGACTCCTACGAGCAGTACTTC,CAWSIGGDSYEQYF
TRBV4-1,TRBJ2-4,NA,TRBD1,TGCGCCAGCAGCGCGCCGGGACAGAAGAAAAACATTCAGTACTTC,CASSAPGQKKNIQYF
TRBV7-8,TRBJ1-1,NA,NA,TGTGCCAGCAGCTCCGGATACCGAGGTGAAGCTTTCTTT,CASSSGYRGEAFF
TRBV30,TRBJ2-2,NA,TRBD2,TGTGCCTGGAGTGTACTTAGCGGGGGAAACGGGGAGCTGTTTTTT,CAWSVLSGGNGELFF
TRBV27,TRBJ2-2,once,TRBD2,TGTGCCAGCAGCTTATTAGCGGGGGGGGGTTCCGGGGAGCTGTTTTTT,CASSLLAGGGSGELFF